The 12 T cell receptor beta chains in this list originate from one sample, sequenced in a study of human T cells and chemical hapten exposure. From the RACE reads, TCRdb called clonotypes with MiXCR, one entry per CDR3 protein. The sample lists some 350,000 distinct CDR3 sequences; under 6.5% were seen once. Time point defined: patch test 2, 6 weeks after DPC sensitization. The sample's treatment: therapeutic diphenylcyclopropenone sensitization with weekly scalp DPC. This specimen was whole blood, taken in connection with sensitization to the hapten diphenylcyclopropenone (DPC). The receptors here all came from a woman under 30 with alopecia areata. Some clones in this sample may be carry-over from other donors' samples.

In the case of this clonotype: Germline and junction disagree at one end, which may indicate a read error. The gene calls are TRBV7-2 and TRBJ1-4; D uncertain. Germline V gene data show CDR1 as SGHTA and CDR2 as FQGNSA. The CDR3 length is 15 residues. CDR3 residues: CASSLRAETNEELFF. As DNA, the CDR3 is TGTGCCAGCAGCTTAAGGGCAGAAACTAATGAAGAACTGTTTTTT.

This clonotype was detected only a few times. This chain joins TRBV5-1 and TRBJ2-7; TRBD1 aligns across 9 bases. The CDR3 loop spans 16 amino acids. Germline values: CDR1 SGHRS, CDR2 YFSETQ. J gave up 1 base and V 3 bases, and 8 bases lay outside the gene matches. As DNA, the CDR3 is TGCGCCAGCAGCTCGGGACAGGGTTCCTCTTCCTACGAGCAGTACTTC. Its protein product is CASSSGQGSSSYEQYF.

About this clonotype itself: This sequence may be a read error, since a much larger clone differs from it by one base. The CDR3, as DNA: TGCGGCGTTGGGGACAGGAGCTATGGCTACACCTTC. Residues: CGVGDRSYGYTF. The V and J genes are TRBV29-1 and TRBJ1-2, with 8 bases matching TRBD1. The CDR3 contains 12 residues. In germline, CDR1 is SQVTM, CDR2 ANQGSEA.

At least ten counts were recorded for this clonotype. The V gene is TRBV20-1, the J gene TRBJ1-1; TRBD1 might be the D (5 bases). The CDR3 spans 15 residues. V dropped 1 base and J dropped 3 bases, with 15 bases sitting between them. Germline V gene lookup returns CDR1 DFQATT and CDR2 SNEGSKA (reference sequence). The CDR3 is CSARAEKGPHTEAFF. The CDR3 DNA is TGCAGTGCTAGAGCGGAGAAGGGGCCACACACTGAAGCTTTCTTT.

There are many counts of this clonotype. V and J are TRBV5-6 and TRBJ1-5; 8 nucleotides line up with TRBD1. Germline V gene data show CDR1 as SGHDT and CDR2 as YYEEEE. Trimming removed 2 bases from V and 7 bases from J; junction bases left unmatched: 2. The CDR3 spans 13 residues. As DNA, the CDR3 is TGTGCCAGCAGCTTTCAGGGGGCCCAGCCCCAGCATTTT. Its protein product is CASSFQGAQPQHF.

Concerning this clonotype: It may be a read error: a sequence one base away is much more abundant. The chain has TRBV7-2 and TRBJ1-5; D gene uncertain. The CDR3 has 16 residues. Germline lookup yields CDR1 SGHTA and CDR2 FQGNSA. The germline V and J ends were trimmed by 5 bases and 2 bases, with 16 bases remaining between them. CDR3: CASSRGRGRGNQPQHF. CDR3 DNA: TGTGCCAGCAGCAGAGGACGAGGTCGAGGCAATCAGCCCCAGCATTTT.

The table lists this clonotype with many counts. This chain connects TRBV1 to TRBJ1-1; no check of the table's D call, TRBD1, against the DNA was made. TRBV1 is labeled a pseudogene. The CDR3 is 18 amino acids. Here the CDR3 DNA reads TGCACCAGCAGCCCTCCCCCGGGTCGGCCCGGGGTGGGCACTGAAGCTTTCTTT. This sequence encodes CTSSPPPGRPGVGTEAFF.

This rearrangement joins TRBV5-1 to TRBJ1-1, with 11 bases identical to TRBD1. V lost 4 bases to trimming and J lost 6 bases; unmatched junction nucleotides: 8. This CDR3 contains 15 residues. From germline, CDR1 is SGHRS and CDR2 YFSETQ. The CDR3 loop reads CASSPRTGGDSEAFF. The DNA of the CDR3 is TGCGCCAGCAGCCCCAGGACAGGGGGCGACTCTGAAGCTTTCTTT.

This clonotype was detected ten times or more. The chain recombines TRBV18 with TRBJ2-3; 7 bases are shared with TRBD1. The V gene's germline CDR1 is KGHSH and CDR2 LQKENI. The CDR3 has 17 residues. V was clipped by 3 bases and J by 0 bases; unmatched bases: 9. Here the CDR3 DNA reads TGTGCCAGCTCACCCCCTGGACAGGTTTCTAGCACAGATACGCAGTATTTT. This encodes CASSPPGQVSSTDTQYF.

This clonotype has more than one count but fewer than ten. J is TRBJ2-3 and V is TRBV7-2; 7 bases fit TRBD2. CDR3 size: 14 residues. V shed 0 bases, J shed 6 bases, and the junction held 3 bases outside the gene matches. Germline assignment: CDR1 SGHTA and CDR2 FQGNSA. Written as DNA, the CDR3 is TGTGCCAGCAGCTTAGCACCTAGCGGTGATACGCAGTATTTT. It specifies CASSLAPSGDTQYF.

This clonotype has just a few counts. The chain recombines TRBV12-3 or TRBV12-4 with TRBJ2-7, with a weak D call TRBD1 (5 bases). V lost 5 bases, J lost 2 bases, and 7 bases lay in between. This CDR3 contains 12 residues. The CDR3 protein is CASSGQPYEQYF. The CDR3 bases are TGTGCCAGCAGTGGACAACCCTACGAGCAGTACTTC.

This clonotype was recorded at least ten times. This chain connects TRBV6-2 or TRBV6-3 to TRBJ1-5; the match to TRBD1 covers 7 bases. V trimming: 5 bases; J trimming: 2 bases; junction bases outside the gene matches: 6. CDR1 and CDR2 (germline): MNHEY, SVGEGT. The CDR3 spans 15 residues. The CDR3: CASSAGQKGNQPQHF. The CDR3 DNA follows: TGTGCCAGCAGTGCGGGACAGAAAGGCAATCAGCCCCAGCATTTT.